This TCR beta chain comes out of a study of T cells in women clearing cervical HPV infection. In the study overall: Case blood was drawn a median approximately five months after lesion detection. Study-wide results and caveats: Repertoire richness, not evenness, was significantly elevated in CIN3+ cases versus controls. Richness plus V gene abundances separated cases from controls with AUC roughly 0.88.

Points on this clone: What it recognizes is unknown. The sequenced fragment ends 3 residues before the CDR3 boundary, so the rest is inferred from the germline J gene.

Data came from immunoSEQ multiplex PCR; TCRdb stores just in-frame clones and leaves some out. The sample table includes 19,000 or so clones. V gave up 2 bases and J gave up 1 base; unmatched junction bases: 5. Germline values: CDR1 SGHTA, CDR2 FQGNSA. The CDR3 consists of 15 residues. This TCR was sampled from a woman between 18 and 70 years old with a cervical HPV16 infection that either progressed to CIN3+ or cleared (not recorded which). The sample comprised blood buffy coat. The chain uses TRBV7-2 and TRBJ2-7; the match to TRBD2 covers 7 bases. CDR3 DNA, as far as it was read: TGTGCCAGCAGCTTACGGGGGGTTCAATCCTACGAG. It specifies CASSLRGVQSYE. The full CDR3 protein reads CASSLRGVQSYEQYF.